These 18 T cell receptor beta chains were all obtained from the same sample, sequenced in a study of graft-versus-host responses after intestinal transplantation. The table came from immunoSEQ multiplex PCR; TCRdb's copy has only in-frame clones and leaves some out. The sample contains more than 85,000 clones, around 93% of which appear only once. The antigens of these receptors remain unknown. Sequenced here: unstimulated CD8+ T cells sorted from spleen or lymph node cells, sampled before transplant. The receptors were gathered from a human donor who was the organ donor for an intestinal transplant.

This sequence joins TRBV5-1 and TRBJ2-7, with 9 bases aligning to TRBD1. Germline loops: CDR1 SGHRS, CDR2 YFSETQ. CDR3 length: 15 residues. V was clipped by 1 base and J by 4 bases; unmatched bases: 6. The CDR3 here is CASSLPPGTGYEQYF. DNA of the CDR3: TGCGCCAGCAGCTTGCCCCCCGGGACAGGGTACGAGCAGTACTTC.

The chain uses TRBV30 and TRBJ1-2, with a tentative D call TRBD1 (5 bases). Germline-derived CDR1 and CDR2 are GTSNPN and SVGIG (reference sequence). Between the trimmed V and J ends, which lost 2 bases and 3 bases, there was a span of 10 bases. CDR3 length: 13 residues. CDR3 in amino acids: CAWSWGGDYGYTF. CDR3 bases: TGTGCCTGGAGTTGGGGGGGGGACTATGGCTACACCTTC.

The chain recombines TRBV12-2 with TRBJ2-5; the tabulated D call, TRBD1, remains unverified against the DNA. TRBV12-2 is noted as a pseudogene. CDR3 size: 17 residues. CDR3 in amino acids: CASRFQKGAGKGETQYF. CDR3 bases: TGTGCAAGTCGCTTCCAAAAGGGGGCAGGGAAGGGGGAGACCCAGTACTTC.

The chain carries TRBV7-2 and TRBJ2-5, with 10 nucleotides matching TRBD2. The CDR3 extends over 15 amino acids. V shed 5 bases and J 2 bases; nucleotides not matched to a gene: 5. Germline lookup yields CDR1 SGHTA and CDR2 FQGNSA. CDR3: CASSQGLAYQETQYF. The CDR3 DNA reads TGTGCCAGCAGCCAGGGACTAGCGTATCAAGAGACCCAGTACTTC.

The V gene is TRBV9, the J gene TRBJ2-7; D may be TRBD2 (6 bases). Between the trimmed V and J ends, which lost 2 bases and 2 bases, there was a span of 14 bases. The CDR3 length is 15 residues. Germline CDR1 and CDR2: SGDLS and YYNGEE. The CDR3 sequence: CASSVSGSGTYEQYF. Written as DNA, the CDR3 is TGTGCCAGCAGCGTCTCCGGGAGTGGTACCTACGAGCAGTACTTC.

This chain links TRBV5-4 with TRBJ2-7; 13 nucleotides agree with TRBD2. The CDR3 covers 20 residues. CDR1 and CDR2 from the germline V gene are SGHNT and YYREEE (reference sequence). The V segment lost 4 bases and the J segment 0 bases; nucleotides outside the gene matches: 16. Here the CDR3 reads CASSLARGLAGFSLSYEQYF. The CDR3 DNA reads as TGTGCCAGCAGCCTAGCGCGGGGACTAGCGGGGTTCTCGCTCTCCTACGAGCAGTACTTC.

This chain uses TRBV28 with TRBJ2-7; D is possibly TRBD2 (6 bases). V lost 11 bases and J lost 4, with 15 bases in between. CDR1 and CDR2 (germline): MDHEN, SYDVKM. This CDR3 comprises 12 residues. The CDR3, as DNA: TGTGCCGCCTCAAGGAGGGCGTACGAGCAGTACTTC. Its protein product is CAASRRAYEQYF.

This chain uses TRBV25-1 with TRBJ2-3, with 11 bases that match TRBD2. The CDR3 is 16 residues long. The germline V gene has CDR1 MGHDK and CDR2 SYGVNS. Trimming took 0 bases from V and 3 from J; bases not matched to a gene: 2. The CDR3 bases are TGTGCCAGCAGTGAATATACTAGCGGGAGTACAGATACGCAGTATTTT. Residues: CASSEYTSGSTDTQYF. Combining the CDR3 with reference TRBV25-1 and TRBJ2-3 gives the whole variable domain EADIYQTPRYLVIGTGKKITLECSQTMGHDKMYWYQQDPGMELHLIHYSYGVNSTEKGDLSSESTVSRIRTEHFPLTLESARPSHTSQYLCASSEYTSGSTDTQYFGPGTRLTVL.

V usage is TRBV5-6 and J usage is TRBJ2-3, with a weak D call TRBD2 (6 bases). Germline lookup yields CDR1 SGHDT and CDR2 YYEEEE. This CDR3 is 15 amino acids long. Trimming pared 0 bases from V and 4 bases from J, leaving 12 bases between. The CDR3 here is CASSLDSSAADTQYF. The CDR3 coding sequence is TGTGCCAGCAGCTTGGATTCTAGCGCGGCAGATACGCAGTATTTT.

This chain connects TRBV28 to TRBJ1-5, with 7 bases fitting TRBD1. Germline V CDR1 and CDR2: MDHEN, SYDVKM. V was clipped by 7 bases and J by 2 bases; unmatched bases: 2. The CDR3 length is 13 residues. CDR3 in DNA: TGTGCCAGCAACGACAGGGGCAATCAGCCCCAGCATTTT. Protein: CASNDRGNQPQHF.

The chain combines TRBV28 with TRBJ2-7; TRBD1 aligns across 8 bases. CDR1 and CDR2 (germline): MDHEN, SYDVKM. The V segment lost 7 bases and the J segment 2 bases; nucleotides outside the gene matches: 1. The CDR3 is 12 amino acids. The CDR3 loop reads CASTGGPYEQYF. The CDR3, as DNA: TGTGCCAGCACAGGGGGCCCCTACGAGCAGTACTTC.

In this sample, this clone turned up once. This rearrangement joins TRBV7-6 to TRBJ2-7; 10 bases align to TRBD1. The V gene end was trimmed by 5 bases and the J gene end by 5 bases; junction bases not matched to a gene: 9. CDR1 is SGHVS, CDR2 FNYEAQ, per germline. This CDR3 has 15 residues. The CDR3 DNA sequence: TGTGCCAGCAGCGCGTTCGGGACAGGGGTGAACGAGCAGTACTTC. It specifies CASSAFGTGVNEQYF.

This chain links TRBV11-2 with TRBJ1-3; D unclear. The V and J ends lost 0 bases and 4 bases respectively, with 13 bases between them. This CDR3 is 16 amino acids long. CDR1 is SGHAT and CDR2 is FQNNGV in the germline V gene. CDR3 in amino acids: CASSLDPAVGGNTIYF. As DNA, the CDR3 is TGTGCCAGCAGCTTAGACCCGGCCGTCGGGGGAAACACCATATATTTT. Based on the CDR3 plus reference TRBV11-2 and TRBJ1-3, the full variable domain is EAGVAQSPRYKIIEKRQSVAFWCNPISGHATLYWYQQILGQGPKLLIQFQNNGVVDDSQLPKDRFSAERLKGVDSTLKIQPAKLEDSAVYLCASSLDPAVGGNTIYFGEGSWLTVV.

V and J are TRBV10-2 and TRBJ1-6; D is unclear. Looked up from germline, CDR1 is WSHSY and CDR2 is SAAADI. This CDR3 spans 11 amino acids. Trimming shortened V by 3 bases and J by 9 bases, and 3 bases separated the two germline ends. CDR3 region: CASSDSSPLHF. Written as DNA, the CDR3 is TGCGCCAGCAGTGACAGTTCACCCCTCCACTTT.

The rearrangement uses TRBV5-1 and TRBJ2-7, with TRBD1 matching 9 bases. The CDR3 runs 16 residues. Germline-derived CDR1 and CDR2 are SGHRS and YFSETQ. After removal of 0 bases from V and 3 bases from J, the junction contained 7 bases not matched to a gene. The DNA of the CDR3 is TGCGCCAGCAGCTTGGAGTTTGTGGGACAGGGCTACGAGCAGTACTTC. It is translated as CASSLEFVGQGYEQYF.

The chain links TRBV6-5 to TRBJ1-3; weak D call: TRBD1 (5 bases). The CDR3 runs to 15 residues. Germline lookup yields CDR1 MNHEY and CDR2 SVGAGI. The germline V and J ends were trimmed by 5 bases and 2 bases, with 13 bases remaining between them. The CDR3 coding sequence is TGTGCCAGCAGTCCCTACAGGACCCCTGGAAACACCATATATTTT. Translated: CASSPYRTPGNTIYF.

The V call is TRBV9, the J call TRBJ2-7; TRBD2 might be the D (6 bases). The V end was cut by 2 bases, the J end by 4 bases, with 13 bases between. This CDR3 is built from 14 residues. Germline CDR1 and CDR2: SGDLS and YYNGEE. The CDR3 DNA reads TGTGCCAGCAGCGTGGGGGACTCCCCATACGAGCAGTACTTC. Translation: CASSVGDSPYEQYF.

The chain employs TRBV18 and TRBJ2-7; 10 nucleotides line up with TRBD2. This CDR3 has 16 amino acids. Germline assignment: CDR1 KGHSH and CDR2 LQKENI. Trimming at V came to 5 bases and at J to 4 bases, leaving 11 bases not matched to a gene. This CDR3 reads CASSSGSLAGPYEQYF. The CDR3 DNA follows: TGTGCCAGCTCATCTGGGTCACTAGCGGGACCATACGAGCAGTACTTC.